This T cell receptor (beta chain) comes out of a study of cytomegalovirus exposure and HLA in healthy donors. It was with 60 Vbeta and 13 Jbeta primers that the PCR ran. Assay used: immunoSEQ multiplex PCR; TCRdb lists only in-frame clones, some missing. The sample yields 95,000 to 100,000 clones, around 83% seen once. Points on this clone: Its antigen remains unknown.

General study results and limits: Cytomegalovirus-associated TCR beta chains were listed, numbering under 200.

Germline V gives CDR1 SNHLY, CDR2 FYNNEI. The CDR3 runs to 16 residues. V lost 6 bases and J 0 bases, leaving 16 bases between the germline ends. The rearrangement uses TRBV2 and TRBJ2-3; D is possibly TRBD2 (5 bases). The sample taken for sequencing was PBMCs. This TCR was sampled from a man younger than 40 in good health and CMV-seronegative. Written as DNA, the CDR3 is TGTGCCAGCAGGGCCCCTCGAGGGTCTAGCACAGATACGCAGTATTTT. Amino acids: CASRAPRGSSTDTQYF.